This T cell receptor beta chain was sequenced for a study of stem cell transplantation in POMP-related autoinflammatory disease. Study in general: Before transplant, CD4+ T cells skewed naive and CD8+ proportions were low.

With 4 bases removed from V and 0 bases from J, the gap between germline ends came to 12 bases. Germline lookup yields CDR1 KGHSH and CDR2 LQKENI. CDR3 size: 15 residues. This clone was detected only once. What it recognizes is unknown. Whole-study results and caveats: In PRAID patients, the number of distinct TRB V-J gene pairings was restricted. Across all analyzed T-cell subsets, patients with PRAID tended toward reduced diversity and increased clonality.

Sequenced by immunoSEQ multiplex PCR; TCRdb stores in-frame clones only, minus some. The sample lists fewer than 30,000 clones, about 81% occurring once. The origin of this receptor is a human donor with POMP-related autoinflammation and immune dysregulation (PRAID). V and J are TRBV18 and TRBJ1-1; D perhaps matches TRBD1 (5 bases). The sample in question was CD4+ T cells from PBMCs, obtained before stem cell transplantation. The CDR3 sequence: CASSLDPGLNTEAFF. CDR3 DNA: TGTGCCAGCTCACTTGACCCGGGACTGAACACTGAAGCTTTCTTT.